This T cell receptor (beta chain) emerged from a study of OX40 agonist ivuxolimab in advanced cancers. Study-level points and caveats: On average, CD8+ T cells had more expanded clones than CD4+. CD4+ and CD8+ T cells in blood underwent clonal expansion by week 6 at 0.1 to 3.0 mg/kg.

The germline V gene has CDR1 LNHDA and CDR2 SQIVND (reference sequence). The CDR3 covers 16 residues. The V end lost 3 bases, the J end lost 4 bases, and 18 bases lay between the germline ends. Data came from immunoSEQ multiplex PCR; TCRdb stores just in-frame clones and leaves some out. The sample has around 68,000 clones, around 90% seen once. Autoimmune disease history or systemic immunosuppression led to patients being barred. Remarks on this clone: Its antigen is unidentified.

The sequenced sample was CD4+ or CD8+ T cells sorted from blood, obtained in a trial of the OX40 agonist ivuxolimab. This sequence joins TRBV19 and TRBJ1-2; D unresolved. The receptor was derived from an adult with an advanced solid tumor such as melanoma, head and neck, liver or kidney cancer. The CDR3 nucleotides read TGTGCCAGTAGTATGAGGAGCGGGGAACGGGTCTATGGCTACACCTTC. This translates into CASSMRSGERVYGYTF.